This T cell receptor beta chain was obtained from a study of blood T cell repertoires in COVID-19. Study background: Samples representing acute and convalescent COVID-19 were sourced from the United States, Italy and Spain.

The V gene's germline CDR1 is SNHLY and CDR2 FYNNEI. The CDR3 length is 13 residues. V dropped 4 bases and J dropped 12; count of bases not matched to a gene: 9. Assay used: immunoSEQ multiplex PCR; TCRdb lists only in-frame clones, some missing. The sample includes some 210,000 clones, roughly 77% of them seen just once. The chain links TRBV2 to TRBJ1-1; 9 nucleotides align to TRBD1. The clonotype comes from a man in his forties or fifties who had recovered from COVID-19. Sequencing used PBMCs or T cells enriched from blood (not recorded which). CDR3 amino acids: CASSGSTGGPTFF. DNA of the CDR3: TGTGCCAGCAGTGGGTCGACAGGGGGTCCAACTTTCTTT.